This TCR beta chain was documented in a study of cytomegalovirus exposure and HLA in healthy donors. The germline gives CDR1 MNHNS, CDR2 SASEGT. V was clipped by 4 bases and J by 5 bases, with 11 bases between them. The CDR3 runs 13 residues. This clone was observed a single time. The PCR ran on 60 Vbeta and 13 Jbeta primers. Method: immunoSEQ multiplex PCR; TCRdb's copy keeps in-frame clones and lacks some. The sample includes about 140,000 clones, less than 90% of them seen just once. The sequenced sample consisted of PBMCs. V gene TRBV6-1 combines with J gene TRBJ1-1; possibly TRBD1 for D (6 bases). This TCR was sampled from a man aged 35 to 55 in good health and CMV-seronegative. CDR3 DNA: TGTGCCAGCAGTGTTGACAGGAAGACTGAAGCTTTCTTT. It yields the protein CASSVDRKTEAFF.